These 8 T cell receptor beta chains came from one sample sequenced in a study of control samples from healthy donors and cancer patients. Measured with immunoSEQ multiplex PCR; TCRdb has only the in-frame clones, and not every one. The sample includes more than 85,000 clones, around 92% of them seen just once. What was sequenced was blood. The receptors were gathered from a woman aged 18-30 years in good health.

The chain carries TRBV2 and TRBJ2-5, with D unclear. CDR3 length: 16 amino acids. CDR1 and CDR2 (germline): SNHLY, FYNNEI. With 4 bases removed from V and 1 base from J, the gap between germline ends came to 16 bases. In nucleotides, the CDR3 is TGTGCCAGCAGTGTAGGGATGGCGGCGTTCCAAGAGACCCAGTACTTC. The encoded protein is CASSVGMAAFQETQYF.

A word on this clone: This sample also contains other DNA sequences that code for the same CDR3. This chain uses TRBV28 with TRBJ1-1; D call uncertain. Germline V gene sequence: CDR1 MDHEN, CDR2 SYDVKM. The V end lost 2 bases, the J end lost 4 bases, and 8 bases lay between the germline ends. The CDR3 consists of 13 residues. For the CDR3, the DNA is TGTGCCAGCAGTTTACGGGGTTTCACTGAAGCTTTCTTT. Protein: CASSLRGFTEAFF.

The rearrangement joins TRBV5-1 to TRBJ2-2, with 7 nucleotides matching TRBD2. CDR3 length: 14 residues. Germline V lookup: CDR1 SGHRS, CDR2 YFSETQ. The ends lost 7 bases at V and 4 bases at J; junction bases unmatched: 7. The CDR3 protein is CASGWTSGTGELFF. CDR3 nucleotide sequence: TGCGCCAGCGGATGGACTAGTGGCACCGGGGAGCTGTTTTTT. The whole variable domain, remainder taken from reference TRBV5-1 and TRBJ2-2, is KAGVTQTPRYLIKTRGQQVTLSCSPISGHRSVSWYQQTPGQGLQFLFEYFSETQRNKGNFPGRFSGRQFSNSRSEMNVSTLELGDSALYLCASGWTSGTGELFFGEGSRLTVL.

The table lists this clone with a few counts. The chain links TRBV6-4 to TRBJ1-3; D is ambiguous. Germline V gene sequence: CDR1 MRHNA, CDR2 SNTAGT. There are 13 residues in the CDR3. V was cut by 6 bases and J by 8 bases, with 14 bases left in between. The CDR3 DNA follows: TGTGCCAGCAGCCCCGGCACGTCGGACACCATATATTTT. Translation: CASSPGTSDTIYF.

The sample holds a few counts of this clone. The V gene is TRBV9, the J gene TRBJ1-1; D is undetermined. Trimming removed 0 bases from V and 3 bases from J, with 12 bases in between. CDR3 length: 15 residues. Germline V CDR1 and CDR2: SGDLS, YYNGEE. The CDR3 sequence: CASSVGGRAYTEAFF. CDR3 coding DNA: TGTGCCAGCAGCGTAGGTGGCCGAGCTTACACTGAAGCTTTCTTT.

The chain is built from TRBV2 and TRBJ2-5; D possibly corresponds to TRBD1 (6 bases). The CDR3 loop spans 12 amino acids. V was shortened by 5 bases and J by 3 bases, with 7 bases between the two germline ends. Germline V gene lookup returns CDR1 SNHLY and CDR2 FYNNEI. The CDR3 spells CASSYREETQYF. The CDR3 DNA reads as TGTGCCAGCAGTTACAGGGAAGAGACCCAGTACTTC.

The V call is TRBV21-1, the J call TRBJ2-1; no DNA check was done on the table's D call, TRBD2. TRBV21-1 is marked as a pseudogene. This CDR3 has 16 residues. The CDR3 nucleotides are TGTGCCAGCAGCGCTCCTCCGGGACTAGCTTTAGATGAGCAGTTCTTC. Encoded protein: CASSAPPGLALDEQFF.

This clone was seen just once. This chain joins TRBV11-2 and TRBJ1-2; D might be TRBD1 (6 bases). CDR3 size: 17 residues. Germline V gene lookup returns CDR1 SGHAT and CDR2 FQNNGV. Trimming took 3 bases from V and 3 from J, leaving 20 bases between them. CDR3 DNA sequence: TGTGCCAGCAGCTTGGCTTGGGGGGGCCGTAAAGACTATGGCTACACCTTC. This gives the protein CASSLAWGGRKDYGYTF. Together with reference TRBV11-2 and TRBJ1-2, the CDR3 gives the full variable domain: EAGVAQSPRYKIIEKRQSVAFWCNPISGHATLYWYQQILGQGPKLLIQFQNNGVVDDSQLPKDRFSAERLKGVDSTLKIQPAKLEDSAVYLCASSLAWGGRKDYGYTFGSGTRLTVV.